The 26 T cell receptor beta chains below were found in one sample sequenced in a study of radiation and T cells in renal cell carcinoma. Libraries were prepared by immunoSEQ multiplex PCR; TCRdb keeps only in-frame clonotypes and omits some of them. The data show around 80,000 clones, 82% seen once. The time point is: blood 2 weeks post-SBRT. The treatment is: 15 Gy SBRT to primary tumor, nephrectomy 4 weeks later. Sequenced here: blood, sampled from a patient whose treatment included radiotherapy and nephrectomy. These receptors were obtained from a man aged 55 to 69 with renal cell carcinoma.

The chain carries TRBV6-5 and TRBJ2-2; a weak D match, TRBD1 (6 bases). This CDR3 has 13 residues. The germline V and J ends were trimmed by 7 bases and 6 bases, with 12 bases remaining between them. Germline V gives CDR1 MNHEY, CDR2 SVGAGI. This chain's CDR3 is CASTRNRAGELFF. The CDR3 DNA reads TGTGCCAGCACCAGGAACAGGGCCGGGGAGCTGTTTTTT.

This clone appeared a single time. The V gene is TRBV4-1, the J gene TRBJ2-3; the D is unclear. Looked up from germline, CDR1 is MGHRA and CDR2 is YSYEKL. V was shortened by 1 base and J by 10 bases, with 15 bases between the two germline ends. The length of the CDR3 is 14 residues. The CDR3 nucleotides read TGCGCCAGCAGCCAAGCCAATCCTACATGGCCGCAGTATTTT. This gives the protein CASSQANPTWPQYF.

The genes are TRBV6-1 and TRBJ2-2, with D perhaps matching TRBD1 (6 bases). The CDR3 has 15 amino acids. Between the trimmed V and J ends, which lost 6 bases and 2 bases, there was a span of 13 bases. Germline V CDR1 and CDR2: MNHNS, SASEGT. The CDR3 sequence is CASSKDSENTGELFF. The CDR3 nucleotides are TGTGCCAGCAGCAAGGACAGCGAAAACACCGGGGAGCTGTTTTTT.

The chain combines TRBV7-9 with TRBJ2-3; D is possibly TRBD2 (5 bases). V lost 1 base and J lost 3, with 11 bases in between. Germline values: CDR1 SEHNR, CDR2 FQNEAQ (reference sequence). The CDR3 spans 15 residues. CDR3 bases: TGTGCCAGCAGCTTAGAGGGAAGGAGGACAGATACGCAGTATTTT. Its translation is CASSLEGRRTDTQYF.

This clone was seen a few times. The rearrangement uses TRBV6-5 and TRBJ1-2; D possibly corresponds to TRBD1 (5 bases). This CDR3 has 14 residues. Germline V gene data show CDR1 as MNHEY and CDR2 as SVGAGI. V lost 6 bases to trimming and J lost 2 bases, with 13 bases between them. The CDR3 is CASRRGEGNYGYTF. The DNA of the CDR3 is TGTGCCAGCAGGAGGGGCGAGGGGAACTATGGCTACACCTTC.

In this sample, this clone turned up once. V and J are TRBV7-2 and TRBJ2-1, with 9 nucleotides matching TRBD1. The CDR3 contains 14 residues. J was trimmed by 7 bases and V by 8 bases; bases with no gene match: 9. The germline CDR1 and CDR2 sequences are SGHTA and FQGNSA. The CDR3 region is CASRGAGTGNEQFF. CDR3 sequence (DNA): TGTGCCAGCCGGGGCGCCGGGACAGGGAATGAGCAGTTCTTC.

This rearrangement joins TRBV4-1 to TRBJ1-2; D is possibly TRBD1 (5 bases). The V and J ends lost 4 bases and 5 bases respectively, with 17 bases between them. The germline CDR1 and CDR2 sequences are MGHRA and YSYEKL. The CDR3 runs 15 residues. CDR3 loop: CASSPDPGRKYGYTF. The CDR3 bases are TGCGCCAGCAGCCCCGATCCGGGACGGAAATATGGCTACACCTTC.

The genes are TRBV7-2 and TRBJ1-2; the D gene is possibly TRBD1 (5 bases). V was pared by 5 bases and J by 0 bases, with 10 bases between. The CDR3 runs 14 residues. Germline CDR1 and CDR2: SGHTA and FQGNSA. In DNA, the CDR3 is TGTGCCAGCAGCCCACAGGTTTCTAACTATGGCTACACCTTC. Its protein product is CASSPQVSNYGYTF.

The CDR3 region has the DNA TGTGCCAGCAGTTTATTTATAAGGACCGGATCCTACGAGCAGTACTTC. This codes for CASSLFIRTGSYEQYF. This chain joins TRBV27 and TRBJ2-7; the D is unclear. CDR3 length: 16 residues. Trimming took 1 base from V and 1 from J, leaving 14 bases between them. Per germline, CDR1 MNHEY and CDR2 SMNVEV (reference sequence).

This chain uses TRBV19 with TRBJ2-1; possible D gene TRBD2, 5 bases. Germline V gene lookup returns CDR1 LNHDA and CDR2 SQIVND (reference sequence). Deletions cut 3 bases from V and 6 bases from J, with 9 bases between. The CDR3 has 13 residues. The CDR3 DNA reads TGTGCCAGTAGTATTGAGGACTCCAATGAGCAGTTCTTC. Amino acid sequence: CASSIEDSNEQFF.

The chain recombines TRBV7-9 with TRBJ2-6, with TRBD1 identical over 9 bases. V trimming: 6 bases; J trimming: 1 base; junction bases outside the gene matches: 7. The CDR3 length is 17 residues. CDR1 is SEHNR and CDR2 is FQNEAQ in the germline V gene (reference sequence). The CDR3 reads CASSSSQGASGANVLTF. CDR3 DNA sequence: TGTGCCAGCAGTTCCTCACAGGGGGCTTCTGGGGCCAACGTCCTGACTTTC.

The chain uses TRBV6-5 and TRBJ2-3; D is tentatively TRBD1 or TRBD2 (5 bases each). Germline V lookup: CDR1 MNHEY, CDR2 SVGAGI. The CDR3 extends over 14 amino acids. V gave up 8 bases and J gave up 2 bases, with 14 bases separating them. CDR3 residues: CASANPGPTDTQYF. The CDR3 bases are TGTGCCAGCGCCAACCCGGGACCCACAGATACGCAGTATTTT.

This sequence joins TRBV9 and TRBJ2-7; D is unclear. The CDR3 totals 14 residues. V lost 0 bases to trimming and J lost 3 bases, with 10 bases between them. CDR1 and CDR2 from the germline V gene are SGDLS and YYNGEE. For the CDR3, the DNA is TGTGCCAGCAGCGTAGGCGGCTTAGGCTACGAGCAGTACTTC. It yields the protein CASSVGGLGYEQYF.

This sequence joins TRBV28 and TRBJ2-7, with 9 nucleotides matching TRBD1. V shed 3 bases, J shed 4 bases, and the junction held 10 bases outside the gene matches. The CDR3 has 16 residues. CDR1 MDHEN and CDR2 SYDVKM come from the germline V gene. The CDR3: CASSFSGTGPQYEQYF. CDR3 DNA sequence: TGTGCCAGCAGTTTCTCCGGGACAGGGCCCCAATACGAGCAGTACTTC.

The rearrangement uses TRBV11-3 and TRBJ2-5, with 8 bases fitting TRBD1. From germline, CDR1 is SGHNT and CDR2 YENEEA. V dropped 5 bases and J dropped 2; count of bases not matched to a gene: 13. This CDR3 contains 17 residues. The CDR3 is CASSTRTGWAEQETQYF. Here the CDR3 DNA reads TGTGCCAGCAGCACCCGGACAGGGTGGGCAGAACAAGAGACCCAGTACTTC.

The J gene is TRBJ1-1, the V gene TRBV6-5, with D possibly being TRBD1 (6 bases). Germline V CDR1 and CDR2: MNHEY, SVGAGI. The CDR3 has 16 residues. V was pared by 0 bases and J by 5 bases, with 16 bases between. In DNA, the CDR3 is TGTGCCAGCAGTTACTCGAGTGGGGGGCTGGGTACTGAAGCTTTCTTT. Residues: CASSYSSGGLGTEAFF.

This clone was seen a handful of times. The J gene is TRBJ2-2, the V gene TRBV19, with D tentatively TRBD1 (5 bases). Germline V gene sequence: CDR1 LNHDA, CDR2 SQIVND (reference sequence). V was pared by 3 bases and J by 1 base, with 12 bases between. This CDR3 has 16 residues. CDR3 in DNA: TGTGCCAGTAGTATGCAGGGCTTGGGGAACACCGGGGAGCTGTTTTTT. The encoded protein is CASSMQGLGNTGELFF.

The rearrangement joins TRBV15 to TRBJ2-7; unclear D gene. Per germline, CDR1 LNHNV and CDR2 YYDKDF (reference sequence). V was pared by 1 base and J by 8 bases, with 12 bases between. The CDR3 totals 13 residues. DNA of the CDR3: TGTGCCACCAGCAGAGCCCCCGATGGCCAGCAGTACTTC. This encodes CATSRAPDGQQYF.

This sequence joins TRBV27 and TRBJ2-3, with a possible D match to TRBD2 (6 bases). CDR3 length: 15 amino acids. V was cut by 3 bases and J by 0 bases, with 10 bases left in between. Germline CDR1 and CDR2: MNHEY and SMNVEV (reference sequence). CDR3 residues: CASSFLAISTDTQYF. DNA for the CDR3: TGTGCCAGCAGTTTCCTAGCGATCAGCACAGATACGCAGTATTTT.

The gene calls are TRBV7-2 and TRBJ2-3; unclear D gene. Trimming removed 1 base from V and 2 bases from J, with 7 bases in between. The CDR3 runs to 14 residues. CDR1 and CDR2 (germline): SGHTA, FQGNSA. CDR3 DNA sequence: TGTGCCAGCAGCTTAGACGGAGTCACAGATACGCAGTATTTT. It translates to CASSLDGVTDTQYF.

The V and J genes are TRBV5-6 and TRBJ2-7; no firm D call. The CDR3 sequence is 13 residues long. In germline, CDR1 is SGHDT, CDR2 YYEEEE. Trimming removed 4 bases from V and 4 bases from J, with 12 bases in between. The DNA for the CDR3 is TGTGCCAGCAGCCCTGACGGACGATACGAGCAGTACTTC. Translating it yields CASSPDGRYEQYF.

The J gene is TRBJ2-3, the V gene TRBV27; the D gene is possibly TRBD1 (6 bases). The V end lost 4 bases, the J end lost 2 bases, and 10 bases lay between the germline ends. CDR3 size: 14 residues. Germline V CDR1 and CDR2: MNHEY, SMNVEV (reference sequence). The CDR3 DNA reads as TGTGCCAGCAGTTACAGGGTGCTCACAGATACGCAGTATTTT. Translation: CASSYRVLTDTQYF.

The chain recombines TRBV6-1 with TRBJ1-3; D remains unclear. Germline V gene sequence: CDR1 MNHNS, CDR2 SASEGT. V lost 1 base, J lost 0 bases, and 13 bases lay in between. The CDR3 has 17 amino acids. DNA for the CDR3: TGTGCCAGCAGTGAAGTACCCCTGGCGAGCTCTGGAAACACCATATATTTT. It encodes CASSEVPLASSGNTIYF.

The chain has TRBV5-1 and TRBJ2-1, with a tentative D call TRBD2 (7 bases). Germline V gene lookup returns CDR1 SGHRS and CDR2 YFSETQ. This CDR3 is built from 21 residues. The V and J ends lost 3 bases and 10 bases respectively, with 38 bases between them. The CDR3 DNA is TGCGCCAGCAGCTGGCCTGAGGGGGTAGCGGGTGTCCAATCAGGGGCCCCGGAGCAGTTCTTC. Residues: CASSWPEGVAGVQSGAPEQFF. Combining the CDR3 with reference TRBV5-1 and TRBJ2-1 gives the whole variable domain KAGVTQTPRYLIKTRGQQVTLSCSPISGHRSVSWYQQTPGQGLQFLFEYFSETQRNKGNFPGRFSGRQFSNSRSEMNVSTLELGDSALYLCASSWPEGVAGVQSGAPEQFFGPGTRLTVL.

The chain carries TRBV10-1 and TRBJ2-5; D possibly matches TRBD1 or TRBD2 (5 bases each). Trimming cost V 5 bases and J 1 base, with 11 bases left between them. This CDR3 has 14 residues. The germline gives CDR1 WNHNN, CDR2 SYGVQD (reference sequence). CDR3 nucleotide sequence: TGCGCCAGCAGTTTAGGGACCTTCCAAGAGACCCAGTACTTC. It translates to CASSLGTFQETQYF.

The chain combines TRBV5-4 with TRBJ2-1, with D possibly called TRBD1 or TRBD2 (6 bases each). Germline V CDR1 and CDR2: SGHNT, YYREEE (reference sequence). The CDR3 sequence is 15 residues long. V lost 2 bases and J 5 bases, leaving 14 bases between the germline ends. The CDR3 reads CASSFAGHADNEQFF. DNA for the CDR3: TGTGCCAGCAGCTTCGCGGGACATGCAGACAATGAGCAGTTCTTC.